This TCR beta chain was found in a study of T cells in Graves' hyperthyroidism and ophthalmopathy. It was RNA transcripts that yielded the amplified TCR beta CDR3 regions. Primed by the HTBI set, a first-round RT-PCR was run on the TCR CDR3. MiXCR, applied by TCRdb to the multiplex PCR reads, yields one record per CDR3 protein. The data show roughly 250,000 distinct CDR3 sequences, about 17% seen once. Many counts were recorded for this clonotype. Unmatched junction bases numbered 7, after V lost 3 bases and J lost 1 base. The CDR3 runs 17 residues. The germline V gene encodes CDR1 MNHEY and CDR2 SMNVEV (reference sequence).

Sequencing used blood. The sequence derives from a woman aged 18-29 years with Graves' ophthalmopathy. V and J are TRBV27 and TRBJ2-3, with TRBD2 matching over 10 bases. As DNA, the CDR3 is TGTGCCAGCAGTTTCCTTCTAGCGGGAGTTGGCACAGATACGCAGTATTTT. Residues: CASSFLLAGVGTDTQYF.